This TCR beta chain was observed in a study of T cells in Graves' hyperthyroidism and ophthalmopathy. Overall study: Peripheral blood collection took place at initial diagnosis, before any treatment. Study outcomes and limitations: Researchers found most expanded thyroid clonotypes above 0.001 in blood as well.

V was trimmed by 5 bases and J by 5 bases, leaving 21 bases between them. The CDR3 runs to 16 residues. From germline, CDR1 is MNHEY and CDR2 SVGAGI. Aged 18 to 65, the patients had hyperthyroidism that was newly diagnosed and had lasted under 2 months. Exclusion of patients followed from uncontrolled infection, other autoimmune disease, pregnancy or lactation. RNA transcripts gave rise to amplified TCR beta CDR3 regions. With the HTBI primer set, the TCR CDR3 went through a first round of RT-PCR. TCRdb reanalysed the multiplex PCR reads using MiXCR and keeps one entry per CDR3 protein. The sample shows about 760,000 distinct CDR3 sequences, 35% of them seen only once. In the case of this clonotype: Its antigen is not known.

Sequenced input: blood. This sequence was found in a woman aged 40 to 50 with Graves' hyperthyroidism. V and J are TRBV6-5 and TRBJ1-1; tentative D call: TRBD1 (5 bases). The chain's CDR3 is CASSRDGSYWETEAFF. CDR3 DNA: TGTGCCAGCAGTAGGGACGGCTCTTACTGGGAGACTGAAGCTTTCTTT.